This TCR beta chain was sequenced during a study of early T cells in non-severe SARS-CoV-2 infection. For the study at large: Sequencing was performed on bulk RNA from unsorted whole blood, leaving chains unpaired.

Each cDNA molecule carried a unique molecular identifier. TCRdb reprocessed the 5' RACE reads via MiXCR and lists one record per CDR3 protein. The sample carries some 91,000 distinct CDR3 sequences, 13% recorded once. This CDR3 region has 14 residues. The germline V gene has CDR1 DFQATT and CDR2 SNEGSKA (reference sequence). Unmatched junction bases numbered 7, after V lost 3 bases and J lost 2 bases. In this sample, this clonotype turned up a few times. The chain couples TRBV20-1 to TRBJ2-7; TRBD1 agrees at 7 bases. This clonotype was obtained from an adult who was a healthcare worker with PCR-confirmed SARS-CoV-2 infection or an uninfected control (not recorded which). Sequenced sample: whole blood. The chain's CDR3 is CSARGTGDPYEQYF. CDR3 DNA: TGCAGTGCTAGGGGTACAGGGGATCCCTACGAGCAGTACTTC.